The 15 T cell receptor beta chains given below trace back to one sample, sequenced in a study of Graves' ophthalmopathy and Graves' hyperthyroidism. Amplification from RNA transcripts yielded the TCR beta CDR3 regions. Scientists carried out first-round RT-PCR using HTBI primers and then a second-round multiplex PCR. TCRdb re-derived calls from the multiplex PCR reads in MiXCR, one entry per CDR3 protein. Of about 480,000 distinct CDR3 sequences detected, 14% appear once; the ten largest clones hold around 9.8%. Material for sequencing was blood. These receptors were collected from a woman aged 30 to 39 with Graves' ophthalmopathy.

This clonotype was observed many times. The CDR3 nucleotides read TGTGCCAGCAGCTTACGGGGGACGAGCGAGCAGTACTTC. Translation: CASSLRGTSEQYF. This chain connects TRBV7-2 to TRBJ2-7; the D gene is possibly TRBD2 (6 bases). The V end was cut by 2 bases, the J end by 6 bases, with 11 bases between. The CDR3 length is 13 residues. The germline V gene has CDR1 SGHTA and CDR2 FQGNSA.

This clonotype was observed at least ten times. CDR3 nucleotide sequence: TGTGCCAGCAGAGGAGGGGGCGGCACCGGGGAGCTGTTTTTT. It yields the protein CASRGGGGTGELFF. The rearrangement uses TRBV28 and TRBJ2-2, with a possible D match to TRBD1 (7 bases). Germline CDR1 MDHEN, CDR2 SYDVKM. The CDR3 consists of 14 residues. V lost 6 bases and J 4 bases, leaving 12 bases between the germline ends.

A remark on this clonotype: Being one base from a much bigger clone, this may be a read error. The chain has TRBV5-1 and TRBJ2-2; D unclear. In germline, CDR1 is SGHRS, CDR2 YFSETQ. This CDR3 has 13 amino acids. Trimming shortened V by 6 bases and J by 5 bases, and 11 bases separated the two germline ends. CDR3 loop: CASTLGLTGELFF. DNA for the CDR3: TGCGCCAGCACCCTGGGCCTGACCGGGGAGCTGTTTTTT.

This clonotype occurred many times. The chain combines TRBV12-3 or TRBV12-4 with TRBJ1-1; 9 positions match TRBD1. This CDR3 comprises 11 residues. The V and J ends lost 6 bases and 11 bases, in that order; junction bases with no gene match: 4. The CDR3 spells CASRDRGEAFF. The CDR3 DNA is TGTGCCAGCAGGGACAGGGGAGAGGCTTTCTTT.

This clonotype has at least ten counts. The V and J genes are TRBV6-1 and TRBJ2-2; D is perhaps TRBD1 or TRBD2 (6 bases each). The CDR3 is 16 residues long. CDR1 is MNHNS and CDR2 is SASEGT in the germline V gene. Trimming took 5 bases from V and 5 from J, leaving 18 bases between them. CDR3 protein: CASSTPGAGWTGELFF. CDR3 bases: TGTGCCAGCAGTACCCCGGGGGCGGGGTGGACCGGGGAGCTGTTTTTT.

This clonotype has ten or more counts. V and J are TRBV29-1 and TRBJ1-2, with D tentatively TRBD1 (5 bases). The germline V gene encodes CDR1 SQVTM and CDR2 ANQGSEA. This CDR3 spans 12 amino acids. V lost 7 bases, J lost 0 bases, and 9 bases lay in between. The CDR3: CSGGPPNYGYTF. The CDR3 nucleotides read TGCAGCGGGGGCCCTCCTAACTATGGCTACACCTTC.

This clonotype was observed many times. Here the CDR3 DNA reads TGTGCCAGCAGTGCCGACCGGGGGCTTATGAACACTGAAGCTTTCTTT. Protein sequence: CASSADRGLMNTEAFF. The rearrangement links TRBV12-3 or TRBV12-4 to TRBJ1-1; a possible D gene is TRBD1 (6 bases). V gave up 5 bases and J gave up 0 bases, with 16 bases separating them. The CDR3 spans 16 residues.

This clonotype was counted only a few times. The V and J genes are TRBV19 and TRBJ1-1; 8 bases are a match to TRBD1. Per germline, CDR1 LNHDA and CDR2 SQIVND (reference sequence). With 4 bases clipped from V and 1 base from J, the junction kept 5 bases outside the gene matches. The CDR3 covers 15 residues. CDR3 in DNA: TGTGCCAGTAGTAAACCAGGGGGCAAGAACACTGAAGCTTTCTTT. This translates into CASSKPGGKNTEAFF.

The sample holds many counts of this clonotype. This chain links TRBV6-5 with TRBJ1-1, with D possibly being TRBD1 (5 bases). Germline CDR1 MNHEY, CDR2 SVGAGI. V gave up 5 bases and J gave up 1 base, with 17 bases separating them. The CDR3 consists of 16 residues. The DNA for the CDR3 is TGTGCCAGCAGTCACCCAGGGTCTCGGGCGAACACTGAAGCTTTCTTT. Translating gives CASSHPGSRANTEAFF.

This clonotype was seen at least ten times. The CDR3 loop is CAINRQDANYGYTF. The CDR3 DNA reads TGTGCCATCAACCGCCAAGATGCTAACTATGGCTACACCTTC. The genes are TRBV10-3 and TRBJ1-2, with D unclear. There are 14 residues in the CDR3. The ends were cut back, 7 bases at V and 0 bases at J, with 12 bases in the middle. CDR1 is ENHRY, CDR2 SYGVKD, per germline.

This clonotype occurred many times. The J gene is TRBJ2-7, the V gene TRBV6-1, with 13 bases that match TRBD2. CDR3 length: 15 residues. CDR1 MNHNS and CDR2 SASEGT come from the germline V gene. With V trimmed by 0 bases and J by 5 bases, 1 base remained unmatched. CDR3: CASSEAGLAGNEQYF. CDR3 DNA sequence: TGTGCCAGCAGTGAAGCGGGACTAGCGGGAAACGAGCAGTACTTC.

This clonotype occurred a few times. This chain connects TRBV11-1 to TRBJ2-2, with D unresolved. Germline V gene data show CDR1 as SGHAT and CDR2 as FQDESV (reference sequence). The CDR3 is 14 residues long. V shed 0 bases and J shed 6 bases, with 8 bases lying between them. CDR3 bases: TGTGCCAGCAGCTTAGCTAGTCCTCCCGGGGAGCTGTTTTTT. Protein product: CASSLASPPGELFF.

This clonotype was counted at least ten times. CDR3 protein: CASSPDRGINYGYTF. The DNA for the CDR3 is TGTGCCAGCAGCCCAGACAGGGGCATAAACTATGGCTACACCTTC. The chain carries TRBV11-2 and TRBJ1-2, with 8 bases that match TRBD1. The CDR3 is 15 amino acids. The V gene end was trimmed by 5 bases and the J gene end by 2 bases; junction bases not matched to a gene: 7. The germline CDR1 and CDR2 sequences are SGHAT and FQNNGV.

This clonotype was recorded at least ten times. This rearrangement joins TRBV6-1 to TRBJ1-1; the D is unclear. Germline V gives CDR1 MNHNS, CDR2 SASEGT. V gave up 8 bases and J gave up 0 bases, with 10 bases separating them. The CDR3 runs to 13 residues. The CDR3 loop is CASFGSMNTEAFF. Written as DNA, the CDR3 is TGTGCCAGCTTTGGCAGCATGAACACTGAAGCTTTCTTT.

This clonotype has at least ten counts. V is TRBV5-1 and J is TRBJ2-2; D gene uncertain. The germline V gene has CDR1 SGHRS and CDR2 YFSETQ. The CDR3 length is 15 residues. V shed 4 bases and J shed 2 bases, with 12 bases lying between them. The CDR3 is CASSPTGGNTGELFF. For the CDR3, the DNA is TGCGCCAGCAGCCCAACGGGCGGTAACACCGGGGAGCTGTTTTTT.